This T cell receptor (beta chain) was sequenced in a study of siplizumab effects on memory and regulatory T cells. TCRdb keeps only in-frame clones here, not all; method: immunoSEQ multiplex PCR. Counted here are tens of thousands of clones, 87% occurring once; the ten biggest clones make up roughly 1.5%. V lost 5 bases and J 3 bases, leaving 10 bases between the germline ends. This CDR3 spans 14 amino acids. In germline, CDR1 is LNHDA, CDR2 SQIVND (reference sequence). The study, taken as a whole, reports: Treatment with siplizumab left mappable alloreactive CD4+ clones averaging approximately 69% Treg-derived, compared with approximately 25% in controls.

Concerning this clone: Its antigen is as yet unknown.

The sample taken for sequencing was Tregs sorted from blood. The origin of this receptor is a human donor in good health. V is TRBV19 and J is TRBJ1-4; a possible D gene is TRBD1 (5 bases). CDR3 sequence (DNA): TGTGCCAGTAGTCGGGGGACGGCTAATGAAAAACTGTTTTTT. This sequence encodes CASSRGTANEKLFF.